Here is one T cell receptor beta chain with its context. The antigen remains undetermined. This specimen comes from a study of naive and memory T cell subsets. Germline V gene lookup returns CDR1 MNHEY and CDR2 SVGAGI. The V end was cut by 0 bases, the J end by 2 bases, with 12 bases between. The CDR3 totals 16 residues. General study results and limits: Especially in CD8 cells, naive repertoires contained a few larger clonotypes, possibly CD45RA-re-expressing memory cells.

An equimolar mix of two oligonucleotides served as the beta constant-region primer for TRBC1 and TRBC2. Four rounds of PCR amplified the ligated cDNA using nested alpha and beta constant-region primers plus SP2. TCRdb recomputed calls from the UMI-ligation and nested PCR reads with MiXCR, one row per CDR3 protein. The sample shows around 140,000 distinct CDR3 sequences, approximately 22% of them seen only once. The source material was naive CD4+ T cells from blood. This TCR was sampled from a human donor in good health. This chain joins TRBV6-5 and TRBJ2-3; possible D gene TRBD2, 5 bases. CDR3 nucleotide sequence: TGTGCCAGCAGTTACTCGGGAGTTCCCCCCACAGATACGCAGTATTTT. This codes for CASSYSGVPPTDTQYF.